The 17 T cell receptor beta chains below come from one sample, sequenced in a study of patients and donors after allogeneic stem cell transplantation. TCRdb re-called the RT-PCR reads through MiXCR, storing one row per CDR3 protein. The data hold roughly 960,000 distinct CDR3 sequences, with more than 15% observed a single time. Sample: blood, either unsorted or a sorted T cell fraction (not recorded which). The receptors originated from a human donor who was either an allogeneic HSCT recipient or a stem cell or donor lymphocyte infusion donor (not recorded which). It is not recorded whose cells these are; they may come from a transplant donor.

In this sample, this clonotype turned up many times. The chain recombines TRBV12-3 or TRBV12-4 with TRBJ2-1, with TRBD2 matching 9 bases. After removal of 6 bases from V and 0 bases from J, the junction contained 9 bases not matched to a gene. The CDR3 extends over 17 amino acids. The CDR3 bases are TGTGCCAGCAGCCAACGACTAGCGGCCTTCTCCTACAATGAGCAGTTCTTC. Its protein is CASSQRLAAFSYNEQFF.

The CDR3 DNA is TGTGCCAGCAGCCAAGGGGGCCTAGCCGAGTCCTACAATGAGCAGTTCTTC. Translation gives CASSQGGLAESYNEQFF. The chain combines TRBV4-2 with TRBJ2-1; either TRBD1 or TRBD2 may fit D (5 bases each). CDR1 and CDR2 from the germline V gene are LGHNA and YNFKEQ. The CDR3 has 17 residues. Trimming cost V 1 base and J 1 base, with 14 bases left between them.

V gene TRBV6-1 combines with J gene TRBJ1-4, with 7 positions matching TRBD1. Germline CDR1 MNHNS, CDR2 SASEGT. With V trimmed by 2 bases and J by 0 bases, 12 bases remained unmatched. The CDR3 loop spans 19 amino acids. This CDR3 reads CASSENSGGQLSTNEKLFF. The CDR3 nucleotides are TGTGCCAGCAGTGAAAATTCGGGGGGACAGCTATCAACTAATGAAAAACTGTTTTTT.

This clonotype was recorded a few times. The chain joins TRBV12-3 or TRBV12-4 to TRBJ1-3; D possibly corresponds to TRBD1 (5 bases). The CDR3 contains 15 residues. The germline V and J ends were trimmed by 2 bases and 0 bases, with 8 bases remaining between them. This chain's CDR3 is CASSLKGTSGNTIYF. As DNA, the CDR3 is TGTGCCAGCAGTTTAAAGGGGACCTCTGGAAACACCATATATTTT.

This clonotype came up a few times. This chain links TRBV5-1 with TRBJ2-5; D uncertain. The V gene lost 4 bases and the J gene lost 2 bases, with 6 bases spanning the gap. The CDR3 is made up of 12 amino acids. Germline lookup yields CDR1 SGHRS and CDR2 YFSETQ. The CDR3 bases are TGCGCCAGCAGCCAGCCACAAGAGACCCAGTACTTC. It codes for CASSQPQETQYF.

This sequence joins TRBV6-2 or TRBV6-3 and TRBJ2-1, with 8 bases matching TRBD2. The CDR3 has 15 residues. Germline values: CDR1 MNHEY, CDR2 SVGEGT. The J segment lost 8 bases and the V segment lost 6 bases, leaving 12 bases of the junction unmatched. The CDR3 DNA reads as TGTGCCAGCAGGCGGTCGGGCGGGAGGTCGGATGAGCAGTTCTTC. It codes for CASRRSGGRSDEQFF.

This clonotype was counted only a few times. CDR3 amino acids: CASSAPGRHSYEQYF. The CDR3 region has the DNA TGCGCCAGCAGCGCACCGGGACGGCACTCCTACGAGCAGTACTTC. This chain connects TRBV5-1 to TRBJ2-7; D may match TRBD1 or TRBD2 (5 bases each). Trimming left V 4 bases short and J 0 bases short, with 14 bases between. The CDR3 contains 15 residues. Germline loops: CDR1 SGHRS, CDR2 YFSETQ.

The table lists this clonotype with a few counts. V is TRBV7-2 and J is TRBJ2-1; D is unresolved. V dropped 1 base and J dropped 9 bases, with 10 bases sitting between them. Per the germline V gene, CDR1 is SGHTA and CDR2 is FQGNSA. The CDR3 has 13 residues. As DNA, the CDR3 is TGTGCCAGCAGCTTAGTATCGCTGAGTGAGCAGTTCTTC. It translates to CASSLVSLSEQFF.

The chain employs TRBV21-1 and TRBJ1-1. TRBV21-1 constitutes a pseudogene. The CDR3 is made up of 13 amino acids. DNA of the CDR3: TGTGCCAGCAGCCCCACAGTGGACACTGAAGCTTTCTTT. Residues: CASSPTVDTEAFF.

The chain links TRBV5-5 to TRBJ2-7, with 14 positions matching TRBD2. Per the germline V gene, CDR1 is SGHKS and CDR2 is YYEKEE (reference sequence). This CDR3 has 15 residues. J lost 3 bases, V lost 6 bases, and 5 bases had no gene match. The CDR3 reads CASIHGLAGGYEQYF. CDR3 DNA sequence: TGTGCCAGCATCCATGGACTAGCGGGAGGCTACGAGCAGTACTTC.

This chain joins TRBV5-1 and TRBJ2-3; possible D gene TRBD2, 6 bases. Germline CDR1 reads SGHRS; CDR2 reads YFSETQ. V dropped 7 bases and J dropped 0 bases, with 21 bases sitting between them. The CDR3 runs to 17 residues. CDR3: CASQKRAAKGSTDTQYF. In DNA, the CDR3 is TGCGCCAGCCAGAAGCGGGCCGCGAAGGGGAGCACAGATACGCAGTATTTT. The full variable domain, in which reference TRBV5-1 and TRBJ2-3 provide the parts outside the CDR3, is KAGVTQTPRYLIKTRGQQVTLSCSPISGHRSVSWYQQTPGQGLQFLFEYFSETQRNKGNFPGRFSGRQFSNSRSEMNVSTLELGDSALYLCASQKRAAKGSTDTQYFGPGTRLTVL.

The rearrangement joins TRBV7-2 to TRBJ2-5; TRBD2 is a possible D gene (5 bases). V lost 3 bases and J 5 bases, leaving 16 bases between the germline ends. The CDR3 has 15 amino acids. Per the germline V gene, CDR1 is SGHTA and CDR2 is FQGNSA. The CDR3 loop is CASSLDFWSRETQYF. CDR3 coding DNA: TGTGCCAGCAGCTTGGACTTTTGGTCTCGGGAGACCCAGTACTTC.

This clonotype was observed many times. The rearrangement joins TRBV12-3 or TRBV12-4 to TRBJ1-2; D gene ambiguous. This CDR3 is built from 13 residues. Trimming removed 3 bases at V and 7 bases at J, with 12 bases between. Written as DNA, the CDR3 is TGTGCCAGCAGTTTTCAGGTTAATGTTGGCTACACCTTC. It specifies CASSFQVNVGYTF.

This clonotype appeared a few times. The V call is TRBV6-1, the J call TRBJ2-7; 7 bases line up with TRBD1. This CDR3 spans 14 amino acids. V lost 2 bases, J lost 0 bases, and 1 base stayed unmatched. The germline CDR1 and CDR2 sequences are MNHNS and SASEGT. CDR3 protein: CASSENRGSYEQYF. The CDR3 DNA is TGTGCCAGCAGTGAAAACAGGGGCTCCTACGAGCAGTACTTC.

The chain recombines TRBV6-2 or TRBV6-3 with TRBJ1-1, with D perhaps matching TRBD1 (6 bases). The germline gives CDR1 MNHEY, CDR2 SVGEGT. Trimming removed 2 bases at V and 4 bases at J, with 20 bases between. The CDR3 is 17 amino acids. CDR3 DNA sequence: TGTGCCAGCAGTTACCCTAATCAACAGGGTCGTCGCACTGAAGCTTTCTTT. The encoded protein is CASSYPNQQGRRTEAFF.

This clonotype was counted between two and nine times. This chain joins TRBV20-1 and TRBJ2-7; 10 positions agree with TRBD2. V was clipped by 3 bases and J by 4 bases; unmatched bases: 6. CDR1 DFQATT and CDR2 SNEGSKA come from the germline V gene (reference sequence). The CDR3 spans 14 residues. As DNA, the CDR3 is TGCAGTGCTAGCCCGGGACTAGCGTCTTACGAGCAGTACTTC. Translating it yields CSASPGLASYEQYF.

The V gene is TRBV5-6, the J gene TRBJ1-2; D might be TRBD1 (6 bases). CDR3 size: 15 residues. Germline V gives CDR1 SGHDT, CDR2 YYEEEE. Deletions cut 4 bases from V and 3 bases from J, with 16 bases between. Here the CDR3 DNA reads TGTGCCAGCAGCGACCCCTACAGGGATCACTATGGCTACACCTTC. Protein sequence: CASSDPYRDHYGYTF.